This section outlines one TCR beta chain sequence together with its context. Its antigen has not been determined. No base-level quality is on record; no much larger clone is a single base apart. Each collaborating institution followed its own protocols to collect whole blood in K2EDTA tubes. For TCRbeta analysis, collaborators shipped samples in one of three forms: frozen whole blood, isolated PBMCs, or DNA extracted from either of those sample types. This entry belongs to a study of blood T cell repertoires in COVID-19 (TCRdb year 2020). In the study overall: Samples covering the acute and convalescent phases of COVID-19 were provided by collaborators in the United States, Italy and Spain. A de-identified subject ID, COVID-19 status, age in years and sex were almost always included in the sample metadata. The prospective study material was composed of cDNA or gDNA derived from T cells, B-cell-depleted T cells, or PBMCs. A freely available public database, intended as a resource for researchers studying the immune response to SARS-CoV-2, is where the repertoires were released. HLA class I and class II types, where available, came from metadata supplied by the sample provider rather than from assay-based typing. Subjects who had been exposed to COVID-19, were actively infected with it, or had recovered from it provided the deeply sampled blood TCRbeta repertoires that made up the dataset. The samples were drawn from the first 160 participants of the ongoing ImmuneRACE study and from 950 to 1,500 subjects provided by 6 global collaborators.

Clipping removes 6 bases from V and 0 bases from J, with 5 as the unmatched junction base count. The CDR3 sequence holds 15 residues, the cysteine and phenylalanine included. The DNA shown is the 45-base CDR3, in frame from base 1. The germline V gene specifies ENHRY as CDR1 and SYGVKD as CDR2. The paper as a whole reports these results and caveats: The quantity of clinical and demographic metadata differed by source and by participant and was supplied without curation.

The immunoSEQ Assay, a bias-controlled multiplex PCR, was used to amplify TCRbeta CDR3 regions from genomic DNA. The study's own analysis went as follows. The number of nucleated cells in each sample was estimated by amplification of reference gene primers within the assay. Sequence reads were collapsed and filtered to measure the absolute abundance of every unique TCRbeta CDR3 rearrangement. For each sample, productive Simpson clonality was calculated as the square root of Simpson's diversity index across productive rearrangements. The clones in this table, taken by TCRdb from immuneACCESS, are in-frame only. Not every clone is retained; where verified, under half of the shortfall comes from an unresolved V gene, and the cause of the rest is unknown. D and trimming were read from the DNA, whereas the V and J calls and clone size are those reported in that table. This sample is represented by tens of thousands of clones; roughly 84% of them were singletons. Of the sample, 2.9% is held by the ten largest clones.

The TCR comes from a woman aged 80 or over with acute or convalescent COVID-19. This chain joins TRBV10-3 to TRBJ1-1; TRBD1 aligns with 9 central bases. Sequenced material: peripheral blood. The nucleotide sequence reads as follows: TGTGCCATCAGCCACGGACAGGGGATGAACACTGAAGCTTTCTTT. It translates to CAISHGQGMNTEAFF.